This T cell receptor (beta chain) was identified during a study of blood T cell repertoires in COVID-19. Study overall: Samples came from the United States, Italy and Spain, spanning acute and convalescent COVID-19. In each case, the material was cDNA or gDNA derived from T cells, B-cell-depleted T cells, or PBMCs.

Some clones are missing from TCRdb's copy, which holds only in-frame ones; the method was immunoSEQ multiplex PCR. The sample lists approximately 300,000 clones; roughly 88% were seen once. Trimming shortened V by 6 bases and J by 6 bases, and 6 bases separated the two germline ends. This CDR3 is built from 10 residues. CDR1 and CDR2 (germline): SGHAT, FQNNGV. This clone was seen a few times. What was sequenced was PBMCs or T cells enriched from blood (not recorded which). The source is a woman in her twenties or thirties who had recovered from COVID-19. This chain joins TRBV11-2 and TRBJ2-7; D gene unclear. CDR3 bases: TGTGCCAGCAGTACAGTCGAGCAGTACTTC. Amino acids: CASSTVEQYF.